The 17 T cell receptor beta chains listed next were all sequenced from one sample in a study of cytomegalovirus exposure and HLA in healthy donors. The repertoire was sequenced with immunoSEQ multiplex PCR; TCRdb's copy has only in-frame clones and lacks some. Of approximately 180,000 clones listed, roughly 82% were seen once; the top ten hold more than 1.2%. Material: PBMCs. The source is a woman in her late teens or twenties in good health and CMV-seronegative.

The chain carries TRBV30 and TRBJ2-7; 8 nucleotides agree with TRBD1. Per the germline V gene, CDR1 is GTSNPN and CDR2 is SVGIG (reference sequence). This CDR3 has 14 residues. Trimming removed 5 bases from V and 6 bases from J; junction bases left unmatched: 12. Here the CDR3 reads CAWGQGVERLEQYF. CDR3 in DNA: TGTGCCTGGGGACAGGGCGTCGAACGGCTCGAGCAGTACTTC.

The J gene is TRBJ1-4, the V gene TRBV5-8, with D hard to call. The CDR3 spans 12 residues. The V end was cut by 2 bases, the J end by 8 bases, with 7 bases between. Germline V gene sequence: CDR1 SGHTS, CDR2 YDEGEE. CDR3 sequence reads: CASSFSSEKLFF. DNA for the CDR3: TGTGCCAGCAGCTTTAGTTCGGAAAAACTGTTTTTT.

V gene TRBV18 combines with J gene TRBJ1-5; the D is unclear. CDR3 length equals 14 residues. Trimming removed 1 base at V and 4 bases at J, with 8 bases between. From germline, CDR1 is KGHSH and CDR2 LQKENI. The DNA of the CDR3 is TGTGCCAGCTCACCACTCGATGCGAATCAGCCCCAGCATTTT. This sequence encodes CASSPLDANQPQHF.

The chain carries TRBV19 and TRBJ2-7, with D possibly being TRBD2 (6 bases). The V end was cut by 3 bases, the J end by 3 bases, with 15 bases between. CDR3 length equals 15 residues. The germline V gene has CDR1 LNHDA and CDR2 SQIVND (reference sequence). The CDR3 DNA is TGTGCCAGTAGTATCCCCGGGACCGGGAGCTACGAGCAGTACTTC. This encodes CASSIPGTGSYEQYF.

V is TRBV4-1 and J is TRBJ2-5, with D perhaps matching TRBD1 (5 bases). The CDR3 has 17 amino acids. Trimming took 0 bases from V and 4 from J, leaving 18 bases between them. The V gene's germline CDR1 is MGHRA and CDR2 YSYEKL. The CDR3 sequence: CASSQDVGRPWGETQYF. The CDR3 region has the DNA TGCGCCAGCAGCCAAGATGTGGGGCGGCCTTGGGGAGAGACCCAGTACTTC.

The chain links TRBV7-7 to TRBJ2-3; TRBD2 aligns across 14 bases. This CDR3 is built from 16 residues. Losses at the gene ends were 5 bases for V and 2 bases for J; bases not matched to a gene: 3. Germline CDR1 reads SSHAT; CDR2 reads FNYEAQ (reference sequence). The CDR3 region is CASSRLAGGITDTQYF. The CDR3 bases are TGTGCCAGCAGCCGACTAGCGGGGGGGATCACAGATACGCAGTATTTT.

The chain is built from TRBV6-6 and TRBJ2-1, with D tentatively TRBD2 (6 bases). V was cut by 4 bases and J by 10 bases, with 14 bases left in between. This CDR3 contains 13 residues. Germline-derived CDR1 and CDR2 are MNHNY and SVGAGI (reference sequence). The CDR3: CASSSGTSREQFF. The DNA of the CDR3 is TGTGCCAGCAGTTCCGGGACTTCGCGCGAGCAGTTCTTC.

This clone was seen a handful of times. V and J are TRBV18 and TRBJ2-7, with TRBD1 identical over 7 bases. After removal of 4 bases from V and 3 bases from J, the junction contained 12 bases not matched to a gene. The CDR3 covers 16 residues. Germline CDR1 KGHSH, CDR2 LQKENI. CDR3 DNA: TGTGCCAGCTCACTGTCCGGACGACAGGGTGACTACGAGCAGTACTTC. As protein: CASSLSGRQGDYEQYF. Full variable domain (remainder filled in from reference TRBV18 and TRBJ2-7): NAGVMQNPRHLVRRRGQEARLRCSPMKGHSHVYWYRQLPEEGLKFMVYLQKENIIDESGMPKERFSAEFPKEGPSILRIQQVVRGDSAAYFCASSLSGRQGDYEQYFGPGTRLTVT.

This clone was recorded once. This chain joins TRBV6-1 and TRBJ1-1; 7 positions match TRBD1. V lost 4 bases, J lost 3 bases, and 5 bases stayed unmatched. Germline CDR1 reads MNHNS; CDR2 reads SASEGT. The CDR3 is made up of 14 amino acids. The CDR3 reads CASSGTGTHTEAFF. CDR3 DNA sequence: TGTGCCAGCAGTGGGACAGGAACTCACACTGAAGCTTTCTTT.

The chain employs TRBV25-1 and TRBJ1-5; 11 positions agree with TRBD1. Losses at the gene ends were 3 bases for V and 5 bases for J; bases not matched to a gene: 3. Germline V CDR1 and CDR2: MGHDK, SYGVNS. The CDR3 is 15 amino acids. As DNA, the CDR3 is TGTGCCAGCAGTGAGGGACAGGGGGTGGATCAGCCCCAGCATTTT. It specifies CASSEGQGVDQPQHF. The whole variable domain, remainder taken from reference TRBV25-1 and TRBJ1-5, is EADIYQTPRYLVIGTGKKITLECSQTMGHDKMYWYQQDPGMELHLIHYSYGVNSTEKGDLSSESTVSRIRTEHFPLTLESARPSHTSQYLCASSEGQGVDQPQHFGDGTRLSIL.

This clone has just a few counts. The chain has TRBV10-1 and TRBJ1-2, with D unresolved. V gave up 1 base and J gave up 5 bases, with 11 bases separating them. Germline CDR1 WNHNN, CDR2 SYGVQD (reference sequence). This CDR3 contains 14 residues. CDR3 region: CASSEFRGGYGYTF. CDR3 bases: TGCGCCAGCAGTGAGTTTCGGGGAGGGTATGGCTACACCTTC.

The V call is TRBV5-4, the J call TRBJ1-1; D perhaps matches TRBD1 (5 bases). Germline-derived CDR1 and CDR2 are SGHNT and YYREEE (reference sequence). V was clipped by 1 base and J by 0 bases, with 10 bases between them. The CDR3 length is 15 residues. The CDR3 sequence is CASSLLQGLNTEAFF. CDR3 DNA: TGTGCCAGCAGCTTGTTGCAGGGCCTGAACACTGAAGCTTTCTTT.

The rearrangement joins TRBV30 to TRBJ1-2, with 10 bases aligning to TRBD1. The CDR3 length is 14 residues. Germline V lookup: CDR1 GTSNPN, CDR2 SVGIG (reference sequence). V was clipped by 1 base and J by 7 bases; unmatched bases: 6. The CDR3 is CAWSGTGTGVGYTF. The DNA of the CDR3 is TGTGCCTGGAGTGGAACCGGGACAGGGGTTGGCTACACCTTC.

The chain employs TRBV30 and TRBJ1-6; 8 positions match TRBD1. Germline CDR1 GTSNPN, CDR2 SVGIG (reference sequence). The trim removed 4 bases at V and 7 bases at J, leaving 12 bases unmatched. The CDR3 runs to 16 residues. The CDR3: CAWTGTGGWGNSPLHF. The CDR3 nucleotides are TGTGCCTGGACCGGGACAGGAGGGTGGGGGAATTCACCCCTCCACTTT.

The gene calls are TRBV6-5 and TRBJ2-2, with D possibly TRBD1 on 6 matching bases. This CDR3 comprises 14 residues. V gave up 5 bases and J gave up 6 bases, with 13 bases separating them. The germline CDR1 and CDR2 sequences are MNHEY and SVGAGI. CDR3 region: CASSRTDPSGELFF. CDR3 sequence (DNA): TGTGCCAGCAGTCGGACAGACCCCTCCGGGGAGCTGTTTTTT.

This chain uses TRBV7-2 with TRBJ2-3, with 8 bases matching TRBD1. The V gene's germline CDR1 is SGHTA and CDR2 FQGNSA. The CDR3 is 15 residues long. Trimming cost V 4 bases and J 1 base; bases outside gene matches: 4. The DNA of the CDR3 is TGTGCCAGCAGCTACCAGACAGGGGGCACAGATACGCAGTATTTT. This encodes CASSYQTGGTDTQYF.

The gene calls are TRBV14 and TRBJ2-7; D might be TRBD1 (6 bases). The CDR3 contains 14 residues. Trimming pared 5 bases from V and 5 bases from J, leaving 16 bases between. CDR1 is SGHDN and CDR2 is FVKESK in the germline V gene. Written as DNA, the CDR3 is TGTGCCAGCAGCTCCTACTCCACAGGGCACGAGCAGTACTTC. Its translation is CASSSYSTGHEQYF.